This entry concerns a single T cell receptor (beta chain). The antigen remains undetermined. Depth targeted 1 in 200,000 to 1 in 1 million T cells, averaging approximately 9.3x coverage per clonotype. Clones were read by immunoSEQ multiplex PCR, and TCRdb kept only the in-frame ones, dropping some. This table holds fewer than 400,000 clones, roughly 70% found once. Germline V CDR1 and CDR2: SQVTM, ANQGSEA. The CDR3 has 12 residues. The V gene lost 3 bases and the J gene lost 0 bases, with 6 bases spanning the gap. Frozen PBMC stocks contributed around 2 micrograms of genomic DNA to the TCR beta libraries. The sample comes from a study of cytotoxic CD8 clonotypes in ibrutinib-treated CLL. Notes on the study in general: Clonality showed a rise at ibrutinib response that reversed toward baseline at progression.

The specimen comprised PBMCs, sampled after 36 months of ibrutinib treatment. The sequence derives from a human donor with chronic lymphocytic leukemia. The V and J genes are TRBV29-1 and TRBJ2-7; D gene uncertain. CDR3: CSVEDASYEQYF. CDR3 in DNA: TGCAGCGTTGAGGACGCCTCCTACGAGCAGTACTTC.